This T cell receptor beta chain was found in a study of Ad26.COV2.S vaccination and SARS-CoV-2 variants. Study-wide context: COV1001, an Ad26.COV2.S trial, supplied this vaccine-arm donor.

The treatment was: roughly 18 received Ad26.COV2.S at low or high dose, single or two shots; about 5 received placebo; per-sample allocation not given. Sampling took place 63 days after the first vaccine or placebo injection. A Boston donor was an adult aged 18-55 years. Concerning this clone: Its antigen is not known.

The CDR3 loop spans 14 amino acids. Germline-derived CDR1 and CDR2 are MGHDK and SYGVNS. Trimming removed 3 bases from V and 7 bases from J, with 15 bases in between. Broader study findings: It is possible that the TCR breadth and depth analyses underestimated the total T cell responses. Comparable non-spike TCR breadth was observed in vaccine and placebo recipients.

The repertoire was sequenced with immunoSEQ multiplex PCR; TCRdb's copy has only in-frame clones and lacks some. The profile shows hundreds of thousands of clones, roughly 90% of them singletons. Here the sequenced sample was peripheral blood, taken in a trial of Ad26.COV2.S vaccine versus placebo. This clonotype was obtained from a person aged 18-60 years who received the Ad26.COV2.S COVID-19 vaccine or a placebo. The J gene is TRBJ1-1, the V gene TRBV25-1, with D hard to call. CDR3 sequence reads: CASSDPRAVGEAFF. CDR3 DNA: TGTGCCAGCAGTGACCCTCGAGCGGTGGGTGAAGCTTTCTTT.